This section outlines one T cell receptor beta chain sequence together with its context. The sample contains more than one DNA sequence encoding this CDR3. The CDR3 covers 12 residues. Germline assignment: CDR1 MNHEY and CDR2 SVGAGI. Trimming cost V 5 bases and J 4 bases, with 8 bases left between them. This record comes from a study of cytomegalovirus exposure and HLA in healthy donors. Study context: Most genotyped donors, around 78% of around 370, had Caucasian-associated genetic ancestry.

The PCR employed 60 Vbeta primers together with 13 Jbeta primers. TCRdb keeps only in-frame clones here, not all; method: immunoSEQ multiplex PCR. This table has about 170,000 clones, 55% to 75% appearing once. The specimen sequenced was PBMCs. The receptor was derived from a human donor in good health. V usage is TRBV6-5 and J usage is TRBJ1-1; TRBD1 might be the D (5 bases). Here the CDR3 reads CASSRGGTEAFF. The CDR3 nucleotides read TGTGCCAGCAGTCGGGGGGGCACTGAAGCTTTCTTT.